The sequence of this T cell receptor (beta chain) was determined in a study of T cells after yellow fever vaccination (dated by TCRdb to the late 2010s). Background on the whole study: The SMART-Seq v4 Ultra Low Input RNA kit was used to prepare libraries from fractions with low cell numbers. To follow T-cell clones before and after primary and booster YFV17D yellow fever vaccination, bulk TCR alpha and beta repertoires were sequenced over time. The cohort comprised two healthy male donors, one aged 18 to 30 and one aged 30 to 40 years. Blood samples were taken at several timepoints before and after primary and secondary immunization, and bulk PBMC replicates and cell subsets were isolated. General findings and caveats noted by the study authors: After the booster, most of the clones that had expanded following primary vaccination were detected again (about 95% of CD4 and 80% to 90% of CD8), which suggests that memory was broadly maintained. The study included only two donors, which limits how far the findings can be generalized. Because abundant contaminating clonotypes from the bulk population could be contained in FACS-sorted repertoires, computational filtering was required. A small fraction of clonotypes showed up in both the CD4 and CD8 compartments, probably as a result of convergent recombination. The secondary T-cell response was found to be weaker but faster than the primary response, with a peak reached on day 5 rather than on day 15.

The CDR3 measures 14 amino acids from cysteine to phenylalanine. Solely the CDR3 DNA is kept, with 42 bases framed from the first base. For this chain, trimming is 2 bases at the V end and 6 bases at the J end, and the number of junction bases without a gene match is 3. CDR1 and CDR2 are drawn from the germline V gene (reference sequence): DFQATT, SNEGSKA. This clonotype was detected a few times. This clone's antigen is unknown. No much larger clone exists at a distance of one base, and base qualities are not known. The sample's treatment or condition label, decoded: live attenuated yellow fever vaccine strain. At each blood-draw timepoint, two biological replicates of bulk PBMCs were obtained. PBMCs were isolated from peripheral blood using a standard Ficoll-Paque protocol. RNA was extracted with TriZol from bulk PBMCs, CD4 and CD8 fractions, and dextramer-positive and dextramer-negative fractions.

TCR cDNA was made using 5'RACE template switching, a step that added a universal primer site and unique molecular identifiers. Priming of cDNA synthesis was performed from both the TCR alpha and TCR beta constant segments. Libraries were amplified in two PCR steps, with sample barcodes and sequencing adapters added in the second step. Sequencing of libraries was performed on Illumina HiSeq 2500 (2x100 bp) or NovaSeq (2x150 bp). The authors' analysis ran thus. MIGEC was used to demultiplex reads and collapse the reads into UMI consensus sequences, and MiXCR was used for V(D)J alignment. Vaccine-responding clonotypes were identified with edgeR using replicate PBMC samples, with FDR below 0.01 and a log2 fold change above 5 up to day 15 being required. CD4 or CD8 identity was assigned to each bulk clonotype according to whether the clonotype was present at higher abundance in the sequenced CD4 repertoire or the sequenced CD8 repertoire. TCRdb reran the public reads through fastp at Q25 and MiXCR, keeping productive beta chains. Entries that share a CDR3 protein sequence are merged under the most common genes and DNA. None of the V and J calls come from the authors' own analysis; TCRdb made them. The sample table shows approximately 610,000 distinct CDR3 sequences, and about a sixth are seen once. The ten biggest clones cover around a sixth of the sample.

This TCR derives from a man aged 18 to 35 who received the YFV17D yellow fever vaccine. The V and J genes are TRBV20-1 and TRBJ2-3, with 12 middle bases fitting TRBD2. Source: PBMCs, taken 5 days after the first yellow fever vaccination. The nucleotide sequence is TGCAGTGCTAGACTAGCGGGGGGGCCCGATACGCAGTATTTT. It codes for CSARLAGGPDTQYF.